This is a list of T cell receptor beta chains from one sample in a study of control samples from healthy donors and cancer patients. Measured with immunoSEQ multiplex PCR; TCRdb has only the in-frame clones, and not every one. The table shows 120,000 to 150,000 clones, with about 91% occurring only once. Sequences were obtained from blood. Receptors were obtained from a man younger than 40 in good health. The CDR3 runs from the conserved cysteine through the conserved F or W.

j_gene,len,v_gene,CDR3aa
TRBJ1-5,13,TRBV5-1,CASSLGTGQPQHF
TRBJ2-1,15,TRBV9,CASSVVGANYNEQFF
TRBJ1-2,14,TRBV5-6,CASSQGTGFAGYTF
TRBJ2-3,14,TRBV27,CASSLSGRGFTQYF
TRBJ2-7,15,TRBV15,CATSSTSAGVYEQYF
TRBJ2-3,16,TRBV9,CASSPAAGGPTDTQYF
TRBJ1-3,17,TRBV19,CASSKTTGGAYGNTIYF
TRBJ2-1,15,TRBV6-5,CASRALAGGLNEQFF
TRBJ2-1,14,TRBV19,CASGAGGIYNEQFF
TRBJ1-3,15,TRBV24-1,CATSDPGQAGNTIYF
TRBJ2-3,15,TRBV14,CASSQYNPSTDTQYF
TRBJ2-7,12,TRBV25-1,CASSELSYEQYF
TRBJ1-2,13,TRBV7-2,CASSSGGNYGYTF
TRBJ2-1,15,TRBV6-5,CASSRDAGSNNEQFF
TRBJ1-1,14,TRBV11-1,CASSYRGGYTEAFF
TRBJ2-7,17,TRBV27,CASSFFNPRDSSYEQYF
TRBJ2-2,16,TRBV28,CASSLLRTEYTGELFF
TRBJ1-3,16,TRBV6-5,CASSYGQVLSGNTIYF
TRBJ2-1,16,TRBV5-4,CASSREIAGGYNEQFF
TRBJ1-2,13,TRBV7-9,CASSLGAGDGYTF
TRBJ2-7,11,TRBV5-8,CASSWTYEQYF
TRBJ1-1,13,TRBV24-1,CATSDYRDTEAFF
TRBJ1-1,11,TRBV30,CASPFGPWAFF
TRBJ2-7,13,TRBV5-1,CASSLPREDEQYF
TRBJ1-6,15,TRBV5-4,CASSLGGTDNSPLHF
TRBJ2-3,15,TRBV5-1,CASSLVAGGQDTQYF
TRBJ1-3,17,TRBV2,CASSPSRGADLADTIYF
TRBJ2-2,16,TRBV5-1,CASNMGKGANTGELFF
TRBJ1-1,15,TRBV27,CASSSRGYLNTEAFF
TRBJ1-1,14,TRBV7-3,CASSLSWGDTEAFF
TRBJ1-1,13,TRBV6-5,CASSRGTGTEAFF
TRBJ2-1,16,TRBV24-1,CATSEKQGISYNEQFF
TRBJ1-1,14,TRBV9,CASSLQGRNTEAFF
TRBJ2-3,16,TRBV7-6,CASSTRTGGGTDTQYF
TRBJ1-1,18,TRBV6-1,CASSEDYGTGALNTEAFF
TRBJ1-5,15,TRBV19,CASQNSQGAGQPQHF
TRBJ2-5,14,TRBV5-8,CASSLWGQQETQYF
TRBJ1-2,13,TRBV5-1,CASSLAAGLDYTF
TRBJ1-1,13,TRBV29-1,CSVEVGEYTEAFF
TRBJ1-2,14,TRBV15,CATSRDRGNYGYTF
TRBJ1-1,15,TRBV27,CASSLFRDMNTEAFF
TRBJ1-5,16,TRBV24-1,CATSDTRDGSNQPQHF
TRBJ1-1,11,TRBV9,CASSVGPSAFF